A selection of T cell receptor beta chains follows, all from one sample in a study of CD8+ T cells in alopecia areata. This table comes from immunoSEQ multiplex PCR, and its TCRdb copy is limited to in-frame clones, with some not included. Of 110,000 or so clones listed, approximately 51% are singletons. Sequenced material: CD4+ T cells sorted from blood, taken at week 24, from a patient treated with tofacitinib. All receptors derive from a human donor with alopecia areata. Each CDR3 is given with its conserved first and last residue. The D gene is left open where the match is weak. Expanded clones are given a class, and other clones once, few, many or no size at all.

J,size,D,V,DNA,CDR3
TRBJ2-5,.,TRBD2,TRBV30,TGTGCCTGGGCCAGGACTAGCGGGGGGCCCCAGACCCAGTACTTC,CAWARTSGGPQTQYF
TRBJ2-3,.,.,TRBV5-4,TGTGCCAGCAGCTTGAACATCGGGGCTAGCACAGATACGCAGTATTTT,CASSLNIGASTDTQYF
TRBJ1-1,.,TRBD1,TRBV10-3,TGTGCCATCAGGGGGACAGGGCAACCGAACACTGAAGCTTTCTTT,CAIRGTGQPNTEAFF
TRBJ1-1,.,.,TRBV30,TGTGCCTACGCGATGAGGGACCGTTCTTCGGGTTTCTTT,CAYAMRDRSSGFF
TRBJ1-1,once,.,TRBV2,TGTGCCAGCAGTTTGATGTGGACGAACACTGAAGCTTTCTTT,CASSLMWTNTEAFF
TRBJ2-3,many,TRBD2,TRBV2,TGTGCCAGCAGCCAGCGGGGGGGCACAGATACGCAGTATTTT,CASSQRGGTDTQYF
TRBJ2-5,few,TRBD2,TRBV5-1,TGCGCCAGCAGCTTGGGCCTAGCGGGGGCCGGGGAAGAGACCCAGTACTTC,CASSLGLAGAGEETQYF
TRBJ2-5,.,.,TRBV9,TGTGCCAGCAGCGTAACGGGGGTGGGACAAGAGACCCAGTACTTC,CASSVTGVGQETQYF
TRBJ1-1,few,.,TRBV9,TGTGCCAGCAGCGCTAGTCCCACGGGCACTGAAGCTTTCTTT,CASSASPTGTEAFF
TRBJ1-2,few,.,TRBV20-1,TGCAGTGCTATCGAAAGGATCCGCTACACCTTC,CSAIERIRYTF
TRBJ2-2,.,TRBD1,TRBV9,TGTGCCAGCAGCGCGCCGGGGACAGAGGGCACCGGGGAGCTGTTTTTT,CASSAPGTEGTGELFF
TRBJ2-5,.,.,TRBV7-2,TGTGCCAGCAGCTCCTTTGTGAGAGAGACCCAGTACTTC,CASSSFVRETQYF
TRBJ2-7,few,.,TRBV7-2,TGTGCCAGCAGCTTAGGTGCCACGGGGTACTACGAGCAGTACTTC,CASSLGATGYYEQYF
TRBJ2-1,.,TRBD1,TRBV7-2,TGTGCCAGCAGCTTAGTTTGGGGACAGAACTATGAGCAGTTCTTC,CASSLVWGQNYEQFF
TRBJ1-5,once,TRBD1,TRBV29-1,TGCAGCGTACAGGGGGCGAATCAGCCCCAGCATTTT,CSVQGANQPQHF
TRBJ2-5,.,.,TRBV5-1,TGCGCCAGCAGCTTGGAGTTACAGACGACCGAGACCCAGTACTTC,CASSLELQTTETQYF
TRBJ2-2,.,.,TRBV5-1,TGCGCCAGCAGCCCGGAAGGCCGAGCCGGGGAGCTGTTTTTT,CASSPEGRAGELFF
TRBJ1-1,.,.,TRBV5-4,TGTGCCAGCAGCTTGCAGGGCGCTGAAGCTTTCTTT,CASSLQGAEAFF
TRBJ2-1,.,TRBD2,TRBV6-5,TGTGCCAGCAGCGAGGCGGGGGGGCCCTACAATGAGCAGTTCTTC,CASSEAGGPYNEQFF
TRBJ2-7,.,TRBD2,TRBV18,TGTGCCAGCTCACCACCGGGCCGACTAGCGGGGGGAGGCGAGCAGTACTTC,CASSPPGRLAGGGEQYF
TRBJ2-4,once,.,TRBV4-1,TGCGCCAGCAGCAAAGGAATCCAGGCGGACATTCAGTACTTC,CASSKGIQADIQYF
TRBJ1-1,.,.,TRBV7-9,TGTGCCAGCAGCTTAGACCGGAGGAACACTGAAGCTTTCTTT,CASSLDRRNTEAFF
TRBJ2-5,few,TRBD2,TRBV4-1,TGCGCCAGCAGCCAAGACCCCACTAGCGGGGGAGAGGAGACCCAGTACTTC,CASSQDPTSGGEETQYF
TRBJ1-6,once,.,TRBV29-1,TGCAGCGTGGGGACCGGAATCGGTTCACCCCTCCACTTT,CSVGTGIGSPLHF
TRBJ2-3,.,TRBD1,TRBV30,TGTGCCTGGAGTGTACCGAGGACAGGGGACACAGATACGCAGTATTTT,CAWSVPRTGDTDTQYF
TRBJ1-2,.,.,TRBV14,TGTGCCAGCAGCCAACTGGGGGCCTTTCAACCTTATGGCTACACCTTC,CASSQLGAFQPYGYTF
TRBJ1-4,.,TRBD1,TRBV9,TGTGCCAGCAGCGTAGCCGGACAGGCAGAAAAACTGTTTTTT,CASSVAGQAEKLFF
TRBJ1-2,.,.,TRBV30,TGTGCCTGGGGAGAGGCGTCTGGCTACACCTTC,CAWGEASGYTF
TRBJ2-1,.,.,TRBV29-1,TGCAGCGCCGGAACCAATGAGCAGTTCTTC,CSAGTNEQFF
TRBJ1-1,.,TRBD1,TRBV4-1,TGCGCCAGCAGCCAAGATACAGGGGGGCTGAGCACTGAAGCTTTCTTT,CASSQDTGGLSTEAFF
TRBJ2-7,.,TRBD1,TRBV6-9,TGTGCCACCGAACAGGGGCCGAGTTACGAGCAGTACTTC,CATEQGPSYEQYF
TRBJ2-2,.,.,TRBV5-1,TGCGCCAGCAGCGTACAGGGTAACCCGACCACCGGGGAGCTGTTTTTT,CASSVQGNPTTGELFF
TRBJ2-5,few,.,TRBV29-1,TGCAGCGTTATCGAGGGAACGGAGACCCAGTACTTC,CSVIEGTETQYF
TRBJ2-1,.,.,TRBV29-1,TGCAGCGCCCATGCGGGACAGAAAAATGAGCAGTTCTTC,CSAHAGQKNEQFF
TRBJ2-1,.,.,TRBV13,TGTGCCAGCCGCCGGGGCAGGGCCCGTACCAATGAGCAGTTCTTC,CASRRGRARTNEQFF
TRBJ2-5,.,TRBD1,TRBV5-1,TGCGCCAGCAGCTTGGCTCTTAGGACGGGACAGGGACAAGAGACCCAGTACTTC,CASSLALRTGQGQETQYF
TRBJ2-5,.,.,TRBV12-5,TGTGCTAGTGGCCAGGGGAGTTGGGAGACCCAGTACTTC,CASGQGSWETQYF
TRBJ2-1,once,.,TRBV29-1,TGCAGCGTTGGGAGTATCAATGAGCAGTTCTTC,CSVGSINEQFF
TRBJ2-5,once,.,TRBV29-1,TGCAGCGTTGCCCAGGGCAGGGAGACCCAGTACTTC,CSVAQGRETQYF
TRBJ1-2,.,TRBD1,TRBV5-1,TGCGCCAGCAGCATCGACAGGGCAGGCTATGGCTACACCTTC,CASSIDRAGYGYTF
TRBJ2-5,.,.,TRBV7-2,TGTGCCAGCAGCTTAGGGGAGACGGAGACCCAGTACTTC,CASSLGETETQYF
TRBJ2-1,.,.,TRBV20-1,TGCAGTGCTAGTATCCGGGGTGAGCAGTTCTTC,CSASIRGEQFF
TRBJ2-5,.,.,TRBV5-4,TGTGCCAGCAGCTTGGACACCTCAGGAGAGACCCAGTACTTC,CASSLDTSGETQYF
TRBJ2-5,once,.,TRBV2,TGTGCCAGCAGTGAAATGAGGACCCAGTACTTC,CASSEMRTQYF
TRBJ2-7,.,TRBD1,TRBV29-1,TGCAGCGTGACAGGGGTAGGCGAGCAGTACTTC,CSVTGVGEQYF
TRBJ2-1,.,.,TRBV14,TGTGCCAGCAGCCGCGCGAGGTCCGGGGAGCAGTTCTTC,CASSRARSGEQFF
TRBJ1-2,.,TRBD1,TRBV15,TGTGCCACCAGCTTGGACAGGGGTCCAGGTGGCTACACCTTC,CATSLDRGPGGYTF
TRBJ2-5,once,.,TRBV5-1,TGCGCCAGCAGCTTAACAGGCTTGGAGACCCAGTACTTC,CASSLTGLETQYF
TRBJ1-5,.,.,TRBV4-3,TGCGCCAGCAGCCTAGACCCTAGCACCAATCAGCCCCAGCATTTT,CASSLDPSTNQPQHF
TRBJ2-5,few,TRBD1,TRBV7-2,TGTGCCAGCAGCTCCCGGGACAGGGGCCAAGAGACCCAGTACTTC,CASSSRDRGQETQYF
TRBJ2-1,.,.,TRBV5-4,TGTGCCAGCAGCTTGGCGGGGAGGAGGGATTGGGGGCAGTTCTTC,CASSLAGRRDWGQFF
TRBJ2-5,.,TRBD1,TRBV4-2,TGTGCCAGCAGCCAAGATGCCTTTCGGACAGGGGGCGCGGAGACCCAGTACTTC,CASSQDAFRTGGAETQYF
TRBJ2-5,few,.,TRBV18,TGTGCCAGCTCTGGTTGGGGCCCTCAAGAGACCCAGTACTTC,CASSGWGPQETQYF
TRBJ2-7,few,TRBD2,TRBV6-5,TGTGCCAGCAGTTACTCGCTAGCGGGGGGTCAGGACGAGCAGTACTTC,CASSYSLAGGQDEQYF
TRBJ1-1,once,TRBD1,TRBV30,TGTGCCTGGAGTGTAGGGGGCTACACTGAAGCTTTCTTT,CAWSVGGYTEAFF
TRBJ2-3,.,.,TRBV4-3,TGCGCCAGCAGCCAACAGGGAGGCAGCACAGATACGCAGTATTTT,CASSQQGGSTDTQYF
TRBJ2-6,few,.,TRBV5-1,TGCGCCAGCAGCTTGGGAGCCTCTGGGGCCAACGTCCTGACTTTC,CASSLGASGANVLTF